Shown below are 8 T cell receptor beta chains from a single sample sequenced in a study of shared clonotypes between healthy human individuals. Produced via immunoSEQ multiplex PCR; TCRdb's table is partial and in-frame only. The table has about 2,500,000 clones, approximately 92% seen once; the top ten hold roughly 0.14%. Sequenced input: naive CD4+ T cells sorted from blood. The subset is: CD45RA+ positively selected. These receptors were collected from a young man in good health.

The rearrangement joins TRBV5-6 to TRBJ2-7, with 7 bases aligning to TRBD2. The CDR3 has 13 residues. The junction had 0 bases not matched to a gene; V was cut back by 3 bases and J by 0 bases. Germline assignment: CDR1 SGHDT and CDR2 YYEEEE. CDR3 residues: CASSWTSSYEQYF. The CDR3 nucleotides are TGTGCCAGCAGCTGGACTAGCTCCTACGAGCAGTACTTC.

CDR3 region: CASSLGRDRGFNSPLHF. CDR3 DNA sequence: TGTGCCAGCAGCTTGGGGAGAGACAGGGGGTTTAATTCACCCCTCCACTTT. V usage is TRBV5-6 and J usage is TRBJ1-6; 9 bases agree with TRBD1. Germline trimming cut 0 bases from V and 6 bases from J; bases unmatched to any gene: 7. Germline CDR1 and CDR2: SGHDT and YYEEEE. The CDR3 totals 17 residues.

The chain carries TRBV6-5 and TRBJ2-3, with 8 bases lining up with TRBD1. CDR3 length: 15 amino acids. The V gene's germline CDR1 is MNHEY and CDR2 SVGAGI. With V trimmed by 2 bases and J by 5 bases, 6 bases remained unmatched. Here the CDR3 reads CASSYTTGGVDTQYF. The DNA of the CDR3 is TGTGCCAGCAGTTACACCACAGGGGGTGTAGATACGCAGTATTTT.

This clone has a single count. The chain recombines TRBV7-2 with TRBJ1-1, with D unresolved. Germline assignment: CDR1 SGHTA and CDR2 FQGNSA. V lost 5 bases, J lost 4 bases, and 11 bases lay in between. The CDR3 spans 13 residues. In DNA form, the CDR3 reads TGTGCCAGCAGCGCCCGTATTGCCACTGAAGCTTTCTTT. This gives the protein CASSARIATEAFF.

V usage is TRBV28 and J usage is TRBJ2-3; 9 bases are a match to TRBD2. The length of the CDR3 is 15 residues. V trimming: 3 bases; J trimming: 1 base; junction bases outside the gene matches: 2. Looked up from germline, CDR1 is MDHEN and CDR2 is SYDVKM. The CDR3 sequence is CASSFASGGTDTQYF. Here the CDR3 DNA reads TGTGCCAGCAGTTTTGCTAGCGGGGGCACAGATACGCAGTATTTT.

The chain's CDR3 is CASSLVGLTEAFF. The CDR3 DNA reads TGTGCCAGCAGCTTAGTAGGGTTGACTGAAGCTTTCTTT. This chain uses TRBV7-2 with TRBJ1-1, with D uncertain. Trimming removed 1 base from V and 5 bases from J, with 8 bases in between. This CDR3 has 13 residues. Looked up from germline, CDR1 is SGHTA and CDR2 is FQGNSA.

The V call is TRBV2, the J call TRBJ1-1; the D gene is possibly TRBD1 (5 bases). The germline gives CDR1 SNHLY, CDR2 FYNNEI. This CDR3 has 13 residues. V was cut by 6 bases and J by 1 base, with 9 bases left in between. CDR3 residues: CASSQGENTEAFF. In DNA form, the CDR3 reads TGTGCCAGCAGCCAGGGAGAGAACACTGAAGCTTTCTTT.

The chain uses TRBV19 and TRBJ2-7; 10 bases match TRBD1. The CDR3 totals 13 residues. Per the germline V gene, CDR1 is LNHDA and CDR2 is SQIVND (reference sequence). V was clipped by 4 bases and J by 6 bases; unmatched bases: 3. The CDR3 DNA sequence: TGTGCCAGTAGTACAGGGACAGGGGTCGAGCAGTACTTC. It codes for CASSTGTGVEQYF.